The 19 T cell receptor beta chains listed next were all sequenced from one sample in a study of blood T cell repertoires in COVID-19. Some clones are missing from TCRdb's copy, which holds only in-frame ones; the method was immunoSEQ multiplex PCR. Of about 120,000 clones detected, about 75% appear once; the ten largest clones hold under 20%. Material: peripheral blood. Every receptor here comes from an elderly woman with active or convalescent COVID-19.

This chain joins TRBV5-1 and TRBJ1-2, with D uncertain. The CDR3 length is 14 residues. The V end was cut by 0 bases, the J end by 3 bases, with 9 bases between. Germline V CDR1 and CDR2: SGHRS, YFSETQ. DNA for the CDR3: TGCGCCAGCAGCTTGGGTGGAGCTCACTATGGCTACACCTTC. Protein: CASSLGGAHYGYTF.

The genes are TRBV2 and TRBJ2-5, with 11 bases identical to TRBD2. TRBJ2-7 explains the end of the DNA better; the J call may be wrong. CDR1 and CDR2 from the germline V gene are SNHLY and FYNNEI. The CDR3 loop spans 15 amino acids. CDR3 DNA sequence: TGTGCCAGCGTGGGTCCTAGCGGGAGGAGGTACGAGCAGTACTTC. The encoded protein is CASVGPSGRRYEQYF.

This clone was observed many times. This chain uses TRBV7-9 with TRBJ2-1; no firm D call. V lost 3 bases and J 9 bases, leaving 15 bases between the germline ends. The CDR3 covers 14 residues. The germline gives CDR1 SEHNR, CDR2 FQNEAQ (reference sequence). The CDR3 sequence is CASSFPAQPGEQFF. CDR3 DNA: TGTGCCAGCAGCTTCCCGGCCCAACCGGGTGAGCAGTTCTTC.

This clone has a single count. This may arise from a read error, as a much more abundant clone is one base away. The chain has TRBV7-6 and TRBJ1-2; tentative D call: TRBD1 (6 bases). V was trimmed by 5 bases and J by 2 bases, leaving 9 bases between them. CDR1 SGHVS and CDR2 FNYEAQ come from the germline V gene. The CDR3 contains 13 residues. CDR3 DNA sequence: TGTGCCAGCAGCCCGACAGGAAACTATGGCTACACCTTC. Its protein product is CASSPTGNYGYTF.

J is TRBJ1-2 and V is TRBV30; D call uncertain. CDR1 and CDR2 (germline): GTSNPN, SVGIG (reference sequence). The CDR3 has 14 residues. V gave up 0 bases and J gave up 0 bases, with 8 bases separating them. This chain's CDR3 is CAWSVRRTNYGYTF. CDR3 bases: TGTGCCTGGAGTGTACGCAGAACTAACTATGGCTACACCTTC.

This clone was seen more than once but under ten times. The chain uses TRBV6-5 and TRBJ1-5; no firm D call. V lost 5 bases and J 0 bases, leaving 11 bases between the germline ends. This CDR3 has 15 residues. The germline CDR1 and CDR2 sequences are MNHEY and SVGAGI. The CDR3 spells CASSPQLDSNQPQHF. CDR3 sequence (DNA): TGTGCCAGCAGTCCACAGCTCGATAGCAATCAGCCCCAGCATTTT.

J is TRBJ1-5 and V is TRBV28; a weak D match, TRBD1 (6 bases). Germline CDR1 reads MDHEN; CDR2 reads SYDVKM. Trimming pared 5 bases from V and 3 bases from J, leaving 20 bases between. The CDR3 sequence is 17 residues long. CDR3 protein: CASSVPPGGALNQPQHF. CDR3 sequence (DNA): TGTGCCAGCAGTGTACCCCCGGGGGGGGCCCTCAATCAGCCCCAGCATTTT. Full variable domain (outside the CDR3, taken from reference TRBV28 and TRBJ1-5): DVKVTQSSRYLVKRTGEKVFLECVQDMDHENMFWYRQDPGLGLRLIYFSYDVKMKEKGDIPEGYSVSREKKERFSLILESASTNQTSMYLCASSVPPGGALNQPQHFGDGTRLSIL.

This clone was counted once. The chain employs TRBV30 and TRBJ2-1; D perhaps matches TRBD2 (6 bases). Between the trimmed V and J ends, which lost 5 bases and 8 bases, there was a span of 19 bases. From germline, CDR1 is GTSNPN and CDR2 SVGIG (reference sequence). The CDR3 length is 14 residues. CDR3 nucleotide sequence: TGTGCCTGGGCGACGCGGGTGTGGGGGGATGAGCAGTTCTTC. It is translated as CAWATRVWGDEQFF.

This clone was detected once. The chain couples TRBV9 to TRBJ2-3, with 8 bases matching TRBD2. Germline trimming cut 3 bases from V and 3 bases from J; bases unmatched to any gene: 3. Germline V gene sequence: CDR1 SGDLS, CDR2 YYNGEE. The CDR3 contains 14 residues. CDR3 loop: CASSAGGGTDTQYF. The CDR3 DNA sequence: TGTGCCAGCAGCGCCGGGGGGGGGACAGATACGCAGTATTTT.

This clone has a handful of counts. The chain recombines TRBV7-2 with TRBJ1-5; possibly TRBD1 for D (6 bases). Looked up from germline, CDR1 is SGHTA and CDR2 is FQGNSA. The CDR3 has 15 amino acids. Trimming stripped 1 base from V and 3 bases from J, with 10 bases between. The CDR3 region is CASSLVGTLNQPQHF. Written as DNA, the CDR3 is TGTGCCAGCAGCTTAGTCGGGACACTCAATCAGCCCCAGCATTTT.

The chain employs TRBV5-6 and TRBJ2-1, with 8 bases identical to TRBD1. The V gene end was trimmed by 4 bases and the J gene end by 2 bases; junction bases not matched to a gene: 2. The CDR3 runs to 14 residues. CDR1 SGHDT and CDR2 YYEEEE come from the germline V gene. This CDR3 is CASSAQGAYNEQFF. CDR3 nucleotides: TGTGCCAGCAGCGCACAGGGGGCCTACAATGAGCAGTTCTTC. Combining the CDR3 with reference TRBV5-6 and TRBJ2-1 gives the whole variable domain DAGVTQSPTHLIKTRGQQVTLRCSPKSGHDTVSWYQQALGQGPQFIFQYYEEEERQRGNFPDRFSGHQFPNYSSELNVNALLLGDSALYLCASSAQGAYNEQFFGPGTRLTVL.

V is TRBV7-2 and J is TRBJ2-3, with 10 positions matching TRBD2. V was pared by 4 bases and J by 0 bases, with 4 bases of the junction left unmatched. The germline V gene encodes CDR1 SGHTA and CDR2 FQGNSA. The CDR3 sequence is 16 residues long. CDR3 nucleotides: TGTGCCAGCAGCTCGGGACTAGCGCGAAGCACAGATACGCAGTATTTT. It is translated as CASSSGLARSTDTQYF. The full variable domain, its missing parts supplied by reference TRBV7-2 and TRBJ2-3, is GAGVSQSPSNKVTEKGKDVELRCDPISGHTALYWYRQSLGQGLEFLIYFQGNSAPDKSGLPSDRFSAERTGGSVSTLTIQRTQQEDSAVYLCASSSGLARSTDTQYFGPGTRLTVL.

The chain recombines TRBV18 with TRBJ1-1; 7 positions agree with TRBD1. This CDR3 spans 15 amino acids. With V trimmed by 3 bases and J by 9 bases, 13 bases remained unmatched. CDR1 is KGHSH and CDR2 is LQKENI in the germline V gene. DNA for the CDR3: TGTGCCAGCTCACCGGAAATCTTGACAGGGCAAAAAGCTTTCTTT. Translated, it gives CASSPEILTGQKAFF.

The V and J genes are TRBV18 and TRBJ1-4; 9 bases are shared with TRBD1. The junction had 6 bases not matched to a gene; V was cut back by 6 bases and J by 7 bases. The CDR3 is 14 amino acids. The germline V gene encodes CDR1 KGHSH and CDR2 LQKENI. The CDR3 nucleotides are TGTGCCAGCTCCAGGACAGGGGACGGTGAAAAACTGTTTTTT. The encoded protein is CASSRTGDGEKLFF. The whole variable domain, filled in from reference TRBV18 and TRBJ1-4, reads NAGVMQNPRHLVRRRGQEARLRCSPMKGHSHVYWYRQLPEEGLKFMVYLQKENIIDESGMPKERFSAEFPKEGPSILRIQQVVRGDSAAYFCASSRTGDGEKLFFGSGTQLSVL.

The CDR3 region has the DNA TGTGCCAGTGCACAGGGGGGCCTGAACACTGAAGCTTTCTTT. This gives the protein CASAQGGLNTEAFF. V usage is TRBV19 and J usage is TRBJ1-1; 8 nucleotides align to TRBD1. The CDR3 is 14 residues long. Germline-derived CDR1 and CDR2 are LNHDA and SQIVND (reference sequence). Losses at the gene ends were 8 bases for V and 0 bases for J; bases not matched to a gene: 5.

The CDR3 region is CASSGLARYTDTQYF. DNA for the CDR3: TGTGCCAGCAGTGGACTAGCGCGGTACACAGATACGCAGTATTTT. The chain has TRBV2 and TRBJ2-3, with TRBD2 matching over 8 bases. Germline CDR1 reads SNHLY; CDR2 reads FYNNEI. The J segment lost 2 bases and the V segment lost 4 bases, leaving 5 bases of the junction unmatched. The CDR3 is 15 amino acids.

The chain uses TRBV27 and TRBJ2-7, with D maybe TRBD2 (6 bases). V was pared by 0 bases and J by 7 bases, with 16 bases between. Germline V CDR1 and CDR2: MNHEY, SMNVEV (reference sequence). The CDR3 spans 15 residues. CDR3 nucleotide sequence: TGTGCCAGCAGTTTATCGGGGGGTTACCCGAGGGAGCAGTACTTC. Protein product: CASSLSGGYPREQYF.

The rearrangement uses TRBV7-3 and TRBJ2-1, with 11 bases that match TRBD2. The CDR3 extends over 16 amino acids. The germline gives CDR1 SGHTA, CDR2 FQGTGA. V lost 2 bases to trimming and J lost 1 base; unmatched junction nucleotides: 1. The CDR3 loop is CASSLLAGGSYNEQFF. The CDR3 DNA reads TGTGCCAGCAGCTTACTAGCGGGAGGTTCCTACAATGAGCAGTTCTTC.

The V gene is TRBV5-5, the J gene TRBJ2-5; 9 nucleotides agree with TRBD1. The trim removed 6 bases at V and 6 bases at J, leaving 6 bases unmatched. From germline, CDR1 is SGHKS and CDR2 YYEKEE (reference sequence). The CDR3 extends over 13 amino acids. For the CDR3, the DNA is TGTGCCAGCAATATACAGGGGGCAAAGACCCAGTACTTC. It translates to CASNIQGAKTQYF.